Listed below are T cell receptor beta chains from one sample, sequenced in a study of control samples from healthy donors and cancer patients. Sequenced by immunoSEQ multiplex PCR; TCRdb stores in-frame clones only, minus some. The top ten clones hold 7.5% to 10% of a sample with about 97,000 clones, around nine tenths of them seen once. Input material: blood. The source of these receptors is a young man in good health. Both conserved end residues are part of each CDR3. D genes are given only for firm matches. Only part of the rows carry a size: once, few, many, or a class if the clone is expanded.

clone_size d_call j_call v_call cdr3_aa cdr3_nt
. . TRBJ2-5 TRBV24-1 CATSVGGRSETQYF TGTGCCACCAGTGTCGGGGGGCGATCCGAGACCCAGTACTTC
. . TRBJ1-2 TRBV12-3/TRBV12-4 CASSLGVDYGYTF TGTGCCAGCAGTTTGGGAGTGGACTATGGCTACACCTTC
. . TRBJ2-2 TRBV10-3 CAISESMLLGNTGELFF TGTGCCATCAGTGAGTCGATGCTCCTTGGAAACACCGGGGAGCTGTTTTTT
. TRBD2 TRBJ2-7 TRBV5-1 CASSFLGLAAYEQYF TGCGCCAGCAGCTTCCTGGGACTAGCGGCCTACGAGCAGTACTTC
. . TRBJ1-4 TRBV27 CASSFTYAVDREKLFF TGTGCCAGCAGTTTCACCTACGCCGTAGACCGCGAAAAACTGTTTTTT
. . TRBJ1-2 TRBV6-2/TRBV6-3 CASSYGGVTYGYTF TGTGCCAGCAGTTATGGAGGGGTGACCTATGGCTACACCTTC
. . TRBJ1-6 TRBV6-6 CASSYSNDWVSSPLHF TGTGCCAGCAGTTACTCGAACGATTGGGTCTCTTCACCCCTCCACTTT
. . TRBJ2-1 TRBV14 CASSVVKGSSYNEQFF TGTGCCAGCAGCGTTGTAAAAGGGAGCTCCTACAATGAGCAGTTCTTC
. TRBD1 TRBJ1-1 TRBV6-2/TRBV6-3 CASSGQGVQSEAFF TGTGCCAGCAGTGGACAGGGGGTTCAGTCTGAAGCTTTCTTT
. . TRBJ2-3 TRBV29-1 CSVTTDTQYF TGCAGCGTTACGACAGATACGCAGTATTTT
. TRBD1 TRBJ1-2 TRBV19 CASSIDPTGGSYGYTF TGTGCCAGTAGTATAGATCCGACAGGGGGCTCCTATGGCTACACCTTC
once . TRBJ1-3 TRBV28 CASSFTGTSRNTIYF TGTGCCAGCAGTTTCACCGGGACTTCTAGAAACACCATATATTTT
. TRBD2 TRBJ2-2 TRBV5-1 CASSFGGGTGELFF TGCGCCAGCAGCTTTGGCGGGGGCACCGGGGAGCTGTTTTTT
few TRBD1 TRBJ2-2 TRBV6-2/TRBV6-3 CASSFRTGKNTGELFF TGTGCCAGCAGTTTTCGGACAGGGAAAAACACCGGGGAGCTGTTTTTT
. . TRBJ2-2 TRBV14 CASSQVPTGELFF TGTGCCAGCAGCCAAGTACCTACCGGGGAGCTGTTTTTT
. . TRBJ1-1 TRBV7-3 CASSLTLQGKAFF TGTGCCAGCAGCTTAACGCTGCAGGGGAAAGCTTTCTTT
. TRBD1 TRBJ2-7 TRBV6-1 CASSEALRDRVSEQYF TGTGCCAGCAGTGAAGCGCTTCGGGACAGGGTGTCCGAGCAGTACTTC
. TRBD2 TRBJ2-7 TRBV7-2 CASSLRGRWEQYF TGTGCCAGCAGCTTACGCGGGAGATGGGAGCAGTACTTC
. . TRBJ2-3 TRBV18 CASSRGGPDSSTDTQYF TGTGCCAGCTCGAGGGGGGGCCCGGACTCTAGCACAGATACGCAGTATTTT
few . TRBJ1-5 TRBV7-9 CASSHREQPQHF TGTGCCAGCAGCCACAGGGAGCAGCCCCAGCATTTT